One T cell receptor (beta chain) is described in this entry. The antigen is unknown. Treatment: around 19 received Ad26.COV2.S at low or high dose, single or two shots; 5 received placebo; per-sample allocation not given. The samples were gathered on day 63 after the first injection of vaccine or placebo. The repertoire was sequenced with immunoSEQ multiplex PCR; TCRdb's copy has only in-frame clones and lacks some. The sample lists a few hundred thousand clones; roughly 88% were seen once. This CDR3 is 17 amino acids long. The J segment lost 1 base and the V segment lost 5 bases, leaving 9 bases of the junction unmatched. Germline CDR1 is LNHDA and CDR2 is SQIVND (reference sequence). These data are taken from a study of Ad26.COV2.S vaccination and SARS-CoV-2 variants. Study observations and caveats: Similar non-spike TCR breadth was seen in vaccine and placebo recipients.

This receptor was identified in a person between 18 and 60 years old who received the Ad26.COV2.S COVID-19 vaccine or a placebo. V gene TRBV19 combines with J gene TRBJ2-5; 11 bases line up with TRBD2. Sequenced material: peripheral blood, taken in a trial of Ad26.COV2.S vaccine versus placebo. CDR3 bases: TGTGCCAGTAGTCTAGCGGGAGGCCCCTCGTCCCAAGAGACCCAGTACTTC. It yields the protein CASSLAGGPSSQETQYF.